These 17 T cell receptor beta chains were all obtained from the same sample, sequenced in a study of T cells in Graves' hyperthyroidism and ophthalmopathy. Using RNA transcripts as the source, TCR beta CDR3 regions were amplified. The study used the HTBI primer set for a first-round RT-PCR of the TCR CDR3. TCRdb fed the multiplex PCR reads into MiXCR, producing one record per CDR3 protein. Among fewer than 350,000 distinct CDR3 sequences listed, less than 20% were seen once. Material for sequencing was blood. The receptors originated from a woman in her 40s with Graves' ophthalmopathy.

A few counts support this clonotype. The V call is TRBV7-2, the J call TRBJ1-1; D might be TRBD1 (5 bases). This CDR3 comprises 15 residues. Trimming cost V 5 bases and J 4 bases, with 17 bases left between them. Germline assignment: CDR1 SGHTA and CDR2 FQGNSA. The CDR3 sequence: CASSRLPGGGTEAFF. The DNA for the CDR3 is TGTGCCAGCAGCCGCCTCCCCGGGGGGGGCACTGAAGCTTTCTTT.

This clonotype was detected ten times or more. V gene TRBV2 combines with J gene TRBJ1-1; D ambiguous. V was shortened by 1 base and J by 4 bases, with 7 bases between the two germline ends. This CDR3 spans 13 amino acids. Germline CDR1 is SNHLY and CDR2 is FYNNEI. The CDR3 DNA is TGTGCCAGCAGTGAAGAGAGGCGCACTGAAGCTTTCTTT. Amino acids: CASSEERRTEAFF.

The CDR3 region has the DNA TGTGCCAGCAGGCCGTTGAGCGGGGGGGCTGGAGAGACCCAGTACTTC. This gives the protein CASRPLSGGAGETQYF. The V gene is TRBV11-2, the J gene TRBJ2-5, with 10 bases aligning to TRBD2. Germline V gene lookup returns CDR1 SGHAT and CDR2 FQNNGV. The CDR3 runs to 16 residues. Unmatched junction bases numbered 11, after V lost 6 bases and J lost 4 bases.

This clonotype was counted many times. V usage is TRBV6-4 and J usage is TRBJ1-5, with 7 bases aligning to TRBD1. The V gene end was trimmed by 6 bases and the J gene end by 2 bases; junction bases not matched to a gene: 16. Germline V gene sequence: CDR1 MRHNA, CDR2 SNTAGT. This CDR3 spans 18 amino acids. The CDR3 DNA reads as TGTGCCAGCAGGAGGGTTTCCGACAGGGCCGGGGGCAATCAGCCCCAGCATTTT. Translation: CASRRVSDRAGGNQPQHF.

The chain combines TRBV12-3 or TRBV12-4 with TRBJ1-2; a weak D match, TRBD1 (6 bases). The CDR3 contains 14 residues. Trimming took 6 bases from V and 4 from J, leaving 15 bases between them. CDR3 sequence reads: CASSLRLGGYGYTF. The DNA for the CDR3 is TGTGCCAGCAGCCTACGGTTAGGGGGCTATGGCTACACCTTC.

At least ten counts were recorded for this clonotype. The chain couples TRBV19 to TRBJ2-6, with D tentatively TRBD1 (6 bases). Germline V gives CDR1 LNHDA, CDR2 SQIVND (reference sequence). V lost 8 bases and J lost 4, with 12 bases in between. The CDR3 length is 14 residues. CDR3 region: CASENRAGANVLTF. For the CDR3, the DNA is TGTGCCAGTGAAAACAGGGCCGGGGCCAACGTCCTGACTTTC.

This clonotype was recorded many times. The V gene is TRBV19, the J gene TRBJ2-5, with 9 bases identical to TRBD2. This CDR3 is 15 amino acids long. Germline CDR1 reads LNHDA; CDR2 reads SQIVND (reference sequence). J gave up 4 bases and V 2 bases, and 5 bases lay outside the gene matches. The CDR3 bases are TGTGCCAGTAGTATACGAGCGGGAGGCATAGAGACCCAGTACTTC. It codes for CASSIRAGGIETQYF.

This clonotype has ten or more counts. This sequence joins TRBV11-2 and TRBJ1-1; D unclear. The V end was cut by 3 bases, the J end by 3 bases, with 20 bases between. Germline lookup yields CDR1 SGHAT and CDR2 FQNNGV. This CDR3 has 17 residues. The CDR3 loop is CASSFRVLVGQDTEAFF. The DNA for the CDR3 is TGTGCCAGCAGCTTTCGGGTTTTGGTAGGCCAGGACACTGAAGCTTTCTTT.

This clonotype was observed at least ten times. This rearrangement joins TRBV6-5 to TRBJ2-2; TRBD1 aligns across 7 bases. V was pared by 7 bases and J by 6 bases, with 8 bases of the junction left unmatched. The V gene's germline CDR1 is MNHEY and CDR2 SVGAGI. The CDR3 consists of 14 residues. The CDR3 loop is CASNRQGVAGELFF. The CDR3 DNA sequence: TGTGCCAGCAACCGGCAGGGGGTGGCCGGGGAGCTGTTTTTT.

This chain connects TRBV6-1 to TRBJ2-7, with a weak D call TRBD1 (5 bases). Germline V CDR1 and CDR2: MNHNS, SASEGT. This CDR3 region has 15 residues. V lost 1 base to trimming and J lost 0 bases, with 10 bases between them. The CDR3 sequence: CASSEVMTVSYEQYF. The CDR3 DNA reads TGTGCCAGCAGTGAAGTGATGACAGTCTCCTACGAGCAGTACTTC.

The table lists this clonotype with many counts. The rearrangement uses TRBV27 and TRBJ2-7; maybe TRBD2 (7 bases). The CDR3 sequence is 14 residues long. CDR1 and CDR2 (germline): MNHEY, SMNVEV (reference sequence). V gave up 5 bases and J gave up 8 bases, with 19 bases separating them. The CDR3 protein is CASSPLGGEKQQYF. Written as DNA, the CDR3 is TGTGCCAGCAGTCCACTAGGGGGGGAGAAGCAGCAGTACTTC.

This clonotype was found many times. This chain links TRBV6-5 with TRBJ1-2; 7 bases are a match to TRBD1. V gave up 5 bases and J gave up 4 bases; unmatched junction bases: 7. This CDR3 region has 14 residues. CDR1 is MNHEY, CDR2 SVGAGI, per germline. CDR3 amino acids: CASSPPSGGYGYTF. Written as DNA, the CDR3 is TGTGCCAGCAGTCCTCCTTCAGGGGGCTATGGCTACACCTTC.

This clonotype was seen many times. The chain recombines TRBV9 with TRBJ2-5; 7 bases are a match to TRBD1. The CDR3 is made up of 13 amino acids. Trimming cost V 3 bases and J 3 bases; bases outside gene matches: 2. Germline V CDR1 and CDR2: SGDLS, YYNGEE. The CDR3 protein is CASSGDREETQYF. In nucleotides, the CDR3 is TGTGCCAGCAGCGGCGACAGGGAAGAGACCCAGTACTTC.

The chain is built from TRBV7-6 and TRBJ1-2; D is perhaps TRBD1 (6 bases). There are 18 residues in the CDR3. Between the trimmed V and J ends, which lost 0 bases and 1 base, there was a span of 18 bases. Looked up from germline, CDR1 is SGHVS and CDR2 is FNYEAQ. The CDR3, as DNA: TGTGCCAGCAGCTTAGCAAGGAGAGGGACAACTAATAACTATGGCTACACCTTC. Residues: CASSLARRGTTNNYGYTF.

The chain couples TRBV7-9 to TRBJ1-1, with no clear D. The CDR3 has 15 amino acids. The V gene's germline CDR1 is SEHNR and CDR2 FQNEAQ (reference sequence). The germline V and J ends were trimmed by 5 bases and 2 bases, with 15 bases remaining between them. The CDR3 nucleotides read TGTGCCAGCAGCCCCAGCGAGGGTAGAAACACTGAAGCTTTCTTT. Translation: CASSPSEGRNTEAFF. Using reference TRBV7-9 and TRBJ1-1 for the parts outside the CDR3, the full variable domain is DTGVSQNPRHKITKRGQNVTFRCDPISEHNRLYWYRQTLGQGPEFLTYFQNEAQLEKSRLLSDRFSAERPKGSFSTLEIQRTEQGDSAMYLCASSPSEGRNTEAFFGQGTRLTVV.

This clonotype appeared many times. V usage is TRBV7-8 and J usage is TRBJ2-2, with D unresolved. Germline V gene data show CDR1 as SGHVS and CDR2 as FQNEAQ. Trimming took off 5 bases at V and 8 bases at J, with 6 bases between the two ends. The CDR3 sequence is 11 residues long. CDR3 amino acids: CASSRVGELFF. CDR3 DNA: TGTGCCAGCAGCCGAGTAGGGGAGCTGTTTTTT.

At least ten counts were recorded for this clonotype. The chain employs TRBV6-5 and TRBJ1-1; 10 bases are shared with TRBD1. Germline V lookup: CDR1 MNHEY, CDR2 SVGAGI. There are 12 residues in the CDR3. The junction had 1 base not matched to a gene; V was cut back by 5 bases and J by 7 bases. The DNA for the CDR3 is TGTGCCAGCAGTCGGGACAGGGGTGAAGCTTTCTTT. Its translation is CASSRDRGEAFF.